Listed below are T cell receptor beta chains from one sample, sequenced in a study of naive and memory T cell subsets. Using its own MiXCR run on the UMI-ligation and nested PCR reads, TCRdb lists one record per CDR3 protein. The top ten clones hold around 0.63% of a sample with about 140,000 distinct CDR3 sequences, about 20% of them seen once. Material: naive CD8+ T cells from blood. The receptor source for this set is a human donor in good health. The CDR3 runs from the conserved cysteine through the conserved F or W. D genes are given only for firm matches. Expanded clones are given a class, and other clones once, few, many or no size at all.

j_call d_call v_call clone_size cdr3_aa cdr3_nt
TRBJ2-5 TRBD2 TRBV10-3 . CAISEASGQETQYF TGTGCCATCAGTGAGGCTAGCGGACAAGAGACCCAGTACTTC
TRBJ2-5 . TRBV27 . CASSLFFPQGPGQETQYF TGTGCCAGCAGTTTATTCTTTCCCCAGGGCCCGGGTCAAGAGACCCAGTACTTC
TRBJ2-1 TRBD2 TRBV4-1 . CASSQVAGGPVNEQFF TGCGCCAGCAGCCAGGTAGCGGGAGGGCCGGTCAATGAGCAGTTCTTC
TRBJ2-1 TRBD2 TRBV12-3/TRBV12-4 . CASRGLAGEGAYNEQFF TGTGCCAGCAGGGGACTAGCGGGAGAGGGGGCCTACAATGAGCAGTTCTTC
TRBJ2-7 . TRBV29-1 few CSVDFAGDYEQYF TGCAGCGTTGATTTCGCAGGGGACTACGAGCAGTACTTC
TRBJ2-7 . TRBV4-1 . CASSQDAPSWEQYF TGCGCCAGCAGCCAAGATGCGCCTTCTTGGGAGCAGTACTTC
TRBJ2-1 TRBD2 TRBV7-2 few CASSLLAGASYNEQFF TGTGCCAGCAGCTTACTAGCGGGAGCCTCCTACAATGAGCAGTTCTTC
TRBJ1-2 . TRBV9 . CASSVLGGGYGYTF TGTGCCAGCAGCGTCTTAGGGGGTGGCTATGGCTACACCTTC
TRBJ2-7 TRBD2 TRBV5-6 few CASSWAGGEQYF TGTGCCAGCAGCTGGGCGGGGGGAGAGCAGTACTTC
TRBJ1-5 . TRBV28 . CASTDPGQTINQPQHF TGTGCCAGCACCGATCCTGGACAGACAATTAATCAGCCCCAGCATTTT
TRBJ2-3 TRBD1 TRBV20-1 once CSAREMTGENTDTQYF TGCAGTGCTAGAGAGATGACAGGGGAAAACACAGATACGCAGTATTTT
TRBJ2-7 . TRBV29-1 . CSVVRLSTYEQYF TGCAGCGTTGTCCGGCTGAGCACCTACGAGCAGTACTTC
TRBJ2-5 TRBD2 TRBV11-2 . CASSPHGTTRERPQYF TGTGCCAGCAGCCCTCACGGGACTACTAGGGAGAGACCCCAGTACTTC
TRBJ1-1 . TRBV12-5 few CASGLVLNTEAFF TGTGCTAGTGGTTTGGTACTGAACACTGAAGCTTTCTTT
TRBJ2-3 . TRBV28 few CASTLVGLDTQYF TGTGCCAGCACCCTCGTTGGGCTGGATACGCAGTATTTT
TRBJ2-3 . TRBV5-4 many CASRHDYSTDTQYF TGTGCCAGCAGACACGATTATAGCACAGATACGCAGTATTTT
TRBJ2-1 TRBD2 TRBV7-9 . CASSLVVREDEQFF TGTGCCAGCAGCTTAGTGGTGCGGGAGGATGAGCAGTTCTTC
TRBJ2-5 TRBD2 TRBV11-2 few CASSLLLAGREEETQYF TGTGCCAGCAGCCTCCTTTTAGCGGGCCGAGAGGAAGAGACCCAGTACTTC
TRBJ2-2 TRBD2 TRBV19 few CASSIPTSGRAGELFF TGTGCCAGTAGTATCCCGACTAGCGGGAGGGCCGGGGAGCTGTTTTTT
TRBJ2-3 . TRBV11-2 many CASSFRTDTQYF TGTGCCAGCAGCTTCCGAACAGATACGCAGTATTTT
TRBJ2-6 . TRBV27 few CASSLVGAGANVLTF TGTGCCAGCAGTTTGGTAGGGGCTGGGGCCAACGTCCTGACTTTC
TRBJ2-7 TRBD1 TRBV28 few CASSYSIGQGFHEQYF TGTGCCAGCAGTTATTCAATTGGACAGGGGTTCCACGAGCAGTACTTC
TRBJ1-5 TRBD1 TRBV6-6 few CASRQGASGNQPQHF TGTGCCAGCAGACAGGGGGCGTCTGGCAATCAGCCCCAGCATTTT
TRBJ2-3 . TRBV27 . CASSNTDTQYF TGTGCCAGCAGTAACACAGATACGCAGTATTTT
TRBJ2-1 TRBD2 TRBV5-4 . CASSTSGRVDNEQFF TGTGCCAGCAGCACTAGCGGGAGGGTGGACAATGAGCAGTTCTTC
TRBJ2-1 TRBD1 TRBV27 . CASSWRTGLEQFF TGTGCCAGCAGTTGGCGGACAGGGCTGGAGCAGTTCTTC
TRBJ2-1 . TRBV27 few CASSWDGYNEQFF TGTGCCAGCAGTTGGGACGGATACAATGAGCAGTTCTTC
TRBJ2-1 TRBD2 TRBV7-9 . CASSLLAGIGANSYNEQFF TGTGCCAGCAGCTTGCTAGCGGGAATAGGTGCTAACTCCTACAATGAGCAGTTCTTC
TRBJ2-3 . TRBV7-2 . CASSPKIHASTDTQYF TGTGCCAGCAGCCCCAAAATACACGCTAGCACAGATACGCAGTATTTT
TRBJ2-1 TRBD2 TRBV12-3/TRBV12-4 . CASSSGTSGSHEQFF TGTGCCAGCAGTTCCGGGACTAGCGGTTCCCATGAGCAGTTCTTC
TRBJ2-7 . TRBV30 few CAWSVGPAYEQYF TGTGCCTGGAGTGTCGGGCCAGCCTACGAGCAGTACTTC
TRBJ2-7 TRBD2 TRBV11-2 many CASSSGLAVVGEQYF TGTGCCAGCAGCTCGGGACTAGCGGTGGTAGGCGAGCAGTACTTC
TRBJ2-2 . TRBV6-5 few CASSYSTKASRELFF TGTGCCAGCAGTTACTCGACCAAAGCCTCCCGGGAGCTGTTTTTT
TRBJ2-1 . TRBV6-1 . CASSGRRSVDEQFF TGTGCCAGCAGTGGACGCCGAAGCGTCGATGAGCAGTTCTTC
TRBJ2-3 TRBD2 TRBV4-1 . CASSGAGGDTQYF TGCGCCAGCAGCGGAGCGGGAGGAGATACGCAGTATTTT
TRBJ1-1 . TRBV9 . CASSDETGLNTEAFF TGTGCCAGCAGCGATGAGACAGGATTGAACACTGAAGCTTTCTTT
TRBJ2-1 TRBD2 TRBV7-8 few CASSLETSGYNEQFF TGTGCCAGCAGCTTAGAGACTAGCGGCTACAATGAGCAGTTCTTC
TRBJ2-1 . TRBV2 . CASSEGTFYNEQFF TGTGCCAGCAGTGAAGGGACCTTTTACAATGAGCAGTTCTTC
TRBJ2-5 TRBD1 TRBV14 few CASSPPWTGRVETQYF TGTGCCAGCAGCCCCCCCTGGACAGGGCGGGTGGAGACCCAGTACTTC
TRBJ1-5 . TRBV19 . CASSITGDYNQPQHF TGTGCCAGTAGTATAACGGGGGACTACAATCAGCCCCAGCATTTT
TRBJ2-7 TRBD1 TRBV28 . CASSPSGQGSYEQYF TGTGCCAGCAGTCCCTCGGGACAGGGGTCCTACGAGCAGTACTTC
TRBJ1-1 . TRBV2 . CASWAVNTEAFF TGTGCCAGCTGGGCGGTGAACACTGAAGCTTTCTTT
TRBJ2-4 . TRBV11-2 few CASSPRWGEGLAKNIQYF TGTGCCAGCAGCCCCAGGTGGGGCGAGGGGCTAGCCAAAAACATTCAGTACTTC